A selection of T cell receptor beta chains follows, all from one sample in a study of blood T cells in healthy people across ages. TCRdb re-analysed the 5' RACE reads in MiXCR, keeping a single row per CDR3 protein. The repertoire holds hundreds of thousands of distinct CDR3 sequences, with roughly 41% as singletons. Sequencing was carried out using blood. These receptor sequences come from a man of 80 years or more in good health. Both conserved end residues are part of each CDR3. The D gene is left open where the match is weak. Clone size is stated in some rows and not others, as once, few, many or a class when expanded.

>15|TRBJ2-7|TRBV6-2/TRBV6-3|NA|TRBD1
CACIKGGTGTHEQYF
TGTGCCTGCATCAAGGGGGGGACAGGGACCCACGAGCAGTACTTC
>15|TRBJ2-1|TRBV7-2|few|NA
CASSLVPGSYNEQFF
TGTGCCAGCAGCTTAGTCCCTGGCTCCTACAATGAGCAGTTCTTC
>13|TRBJ2-3|TRBV11-3|NA|NA
CASSLASPDTQYF
TGTGCCAGCAGCTTAGCCAGCCCAGATACGCAGTATTTT
>11|TRBJ2-7|TRBV14|NA|NA
CASSQRQLQYF
TGTGCCAGCAGCCAAAGACAGTTGCAGTACTTC
>12|TRBJ2-4|TRBV6-5|once|TRBD1
CASSSRGNGQYF
TGTGCCAGCAGTTCCAGGGGGAACGGGCAGTACTTC
>14|TRBJ2-1|TRBV10-3|few|TRBD2
CAIREGGGSDEQFF
TGTGCCATCAGGGAGGGCGGGGGGTCCGATGAGCAGTTCTTC
>13|TRBJ1-6|TRBV29-1|NA|NA
CSVESGVGSPLHF
TGCAGCGTTGAATCAGGGGTAGGATCACCCCTCCACTTT
>13|TRBJ1-1|TRBV9|many|NA
CASSVGSGAEAFF
TGTGCCAGCAGCGTAGGTTCCGGGGCTGAAGCTTTCTTT
>18|TRBJ2-4|TRBV6-1|NA|TRBD1
CASRQRDPGTGNKNIQYF
TGTGCCAGCAGACAAAGAGACCCCGGGACAGGGAATAAAAACATTCAGTACTTC
>13|TRBJ2-3|TRBV10-3|NA|NA
CAIRGYGADTQYF
TGTGCCATCAGAGGGTATGGGGCAGATACGCAGTATTTT
>14|TRBJ1-1|TRBV5-1|few|TRBD1
CASSLDRGDIEAFF
TGCGCCAGCAGCTTGGACAGGGGGGATATTGAAGCTTTCTTT
>14|TRBJ2-5|TRBV12-3/TRBV12-4|NA|TRBD1
CASLLGQGGETQYF
TGTGCCAGCCTTTTGGGACAGGGAGGAGAGACCCAGTACTTC
>19|TRBJ2-1|TRBV14|NA|TRBD2
CASSWTSGTSSGVSNEQFF
TGTGCCAGCAGTTGGACTAGCGGGACGAGTTCGGGAGTAAGCAATGAGCAGTTCTTC
>17|TRBJ2-3|TRBV11-2|few|TRBD2
CASSPRRGGGNTDTQYF
TGTGCCAGCAGCCCCCGGAGGGGCGGGGGGAACACAGATACGCAGTATTTT
>16|TRBJ1-1|TRBV4-1|NA|NA
CASRDTQGGMNTEAFF
TGCGCCAGCAGGGACACACAGGGTGGGATGAACACTGAAGCTTTCTTT
>16|TRBJ2-2|TRBV7-2|NA|TRBD1
CASSLRTGTNTGELFF
TGTGCCAGCAGCTTGAGGACAGGGACCAACACCGGGGAGCTGTTTTTT
>14|TRBJ2-5|TRBV28|few|TRBD2
CASSLRLAGAQQYF
TGTGCCAGCAGTTTACGACTAGCGGGAGCTCAGCAGTACTTC
>15|TRBJ2-7|TRBV24-1|NA|TRBD1
CATSANRGSPYEQYF
TGTGCCACCAGTGCCAACAGGGGGAGCCCCTACGAGCAGTACTTC
>16|TRBJ1-1|TRBV5-1|NA|NA
CASSSGTAWGGTEAFF
TGCGCCAGCAGCTCGGGGACCGCCTGGGGAGGCACTGAAGCTTTCTTT
>18|TRBJ2-1|TRBV7-2|NA|TRBD2
CASSLVRVAGGNYNEQFF
TGTGCCAGCAGCTTAGTCCGGGTGGCGGGGGGGAATTACAATGAGCAGTTCTTC
>13|TRBJ1-1|TRBV30|NA|NA
CAWGLEEGTEAFF
TGTGCCTGGGGCTTGGAGGAGGGCACTGAAGCTTTCTTT
>13|TRBJ2-7|TRBV20-1|NA|TRBD2
CSARGGTTYEQYF
TGCAGTGCTAGAGGAGGGACTACCTACGAGCAGTACTTC
>13|TRBJ1-1|TRBV11-2|NA|NA
CASSLRGDTEAFF
TGTGCTAGCAGCTTAAGAGGGGACACTGAAGCTTTCTTT
>12|TRBJ2-2|TRBV29-1|NA|NA
CSVFANTGELFF
TGCAGCGTCTTCGCGAACACCGGGGAGCTGTTTTTT
>13|TRBJ2-7|TRBV28|NA|NA
CASSGDLPYEQYF
TGTGCCAGCAGTGGGGACTTACCATACGAGCAGTACTTC
>16|TRBJ2-3|TRBV9|NA|TRBD2
CASSATSGLTSDTQYF
TGTGCCAGCAGCGCAACTAGCGGCCTCACGTCGGATACGCAGTATTTT
>12|TRBJ2-7|TRBV12-3/TRBV12-4|many|NA
CASSLTFYEQYF
TGTGCCAGCAGTCTTACCTTTTACGAGCAGTACTTC
>16|TRBJ2-2|TRBV28|NA|TRBD2
CVSRPGGTMNAGELFF
TGTGTCAGCAGACCTGGGGGGACTATGAACGCCGGGGAGCTGTTTTTT
>12|TRBJ2-1|TRBV7-2|NA|NA
CASSLVLGEQFF
TGTGCCAGCAGCCTGGTGTTGGGTGAGCAGTTCTTC
>17|TRBJ2-3|TRBV5-5|few|TRBD2
CASSLYGAGGSTDTQYF
TGTGCCAGCAGCTTGTATGGAGCGGGGGGGAGCACAGATACGCAGTATTTT
>15|TRBJ2-7|TRBV21-1|few|NA
CASSKEYWSSYEQYF
TGTGCCAGCAGCAAAGAGTACTGGAGCTCCTACGAGCAGTACTTC
>13|TRBJ1-4|TRBV7-3|NA|NA
CASSLVQGAKLFF
TGTGCCAGCAGCCTAGTGCAGGGAGCAAAACTGTTTTTT